This T cell receptor (beta chain) originates from a study of T cell responses to AZD1222 COVID-19 vaccine (dated by TCRdb to the early 2020s). Regarding the complete study: Because spike-specific TCR depth and breadth did not differ between the two schedules, AZD1222 recipients who got a second dose at roughly 4 weeks were pooled with those who got a second dose at roughly 12 weeks. A total of around 240 trial participants underwent TCR sequencing, of whom some 210 received two doses of AZD1222 and approximately 25 received two doses of the MenACWY control vaccine. Trial participants were enrolled into age subgroups of 18-55, 56-69 and 70-plus years, which contained 148, 28 and 57 TCR-sequenced participants, respectively. Summary of the overall study and its limitations: Because no samples from the day 14 peak response were available, repertoires could be characterized only after the peak T cell response. Conclusions about previously exposed vaccinees were limited because only a handful of AZD1222 recipients were SARS-CoV-2 seropositive at baseline. The vaccine-associated CD4 TCRs covered the entire spike protein, and the dominant responses fell in regions 160-218 and 743-854. Participants were mostly white British and included more females than males, and it was suggested by the authors that clonal diversity may have been underestimated. Epitopes outside the regions mutated in the B.1.351 and B.1.1.7 variants were reportedly recognized by nearly half of the unique spike-specific TCRs. The 56-69-year group was small, and its depth increase did not reach significance, likely because of low power. A significant rise in spike-specific TCR breadth and depth was observed after two AZD1222 doses relative to day 0 and relative to MenACWY recipients.

Remarks on this clone: Its antigen is unknown. The input lacks base qualities; no much larger clone sits a single base away.

The CDR3 regions of human TCRbeta chains were analyzed by immunosequencing. In the source study's methods: Repertoire TCRs were checked for matches against a reference library of SARS-CoV-2-specific TCRs that had been generated using the MIRA antigen-specificity platform. Breadth meant the fraction of unique TCRs that were SARS-CoV-2-associated, whereas depth meant the fraction of total T cells that were SARS-CoV-2-associated. Using the MIRA data, each spike-specific TCR was assigned both to the spike region to which the TCR was reactive and to a CD4 or CD8 class. Log10-transformed breadth and depth values were compared by one-way ANOVA with Sidak's multiple comparisons tests. TCRdb holds this immuneACCESS table with in-frame rearrangements only. Some clones are missing; in checked studies, unresolved V genes explain under half, and the rest has no known cause. V, J and clone size are taken as reported in that table, and D and trimming were inferred from the DNA itself. The sample records over 120,000 clones, approximately 90% of which are singletons. The ten largest clones represent more than 3% of the sample.

The meaning of the sample's time point label: baseline before first vaccination. Vaccinee samples came from UK trials COV001 and COV002, including a single-blind randomized controlled phase 2/3 trial of AZD1222 (ChAdOx1 nCoV-19) in healthy adults. Trial participant PBMC samples were collected at day 0 and day 28 after the second dose for TCRbeta chain sequencing. The TCR was taken from an adult in good health. Sequencing was performed on peripheral blood, taken on day 0 of AZD1222 vaccination.

Here is the DNA: TGTGCCAGTAGTCGGACAGGGGAGTACGAGCAGTACTTC. This sequence encodes CASSRTGEYEQYF. The chain was built from TRBV19 and TRBJ2-7, and TRBD1 matches 9 of the central bases. From the germline V gene (reference sequence), CDR1 is LNHDA and CDR2 is SQIVND. Clipping removes 5 bases from V and 4 bases from J, with 3 as the unmatched junction base count. Reading from cysteine to phenylalanine, the CDR3 counts 13 amino acids. The kept DNA is CDR3 alone, 39 bases in frame from the first base.